This record concerns one T cell receptor (beta chain) sequence. What antigen it recognizes has not been identified. No much larger clone is present one base from it, and per-base qualities are unavailable. The data derive from a study of blood T cell repertoires in COVID-19 (dated by TCRdb to about 2020). About the investigation overall: The collaborator samples originated in the United States, Italy and Spain and spanned the acute and convalescent phases of COVID-19. HLA class I and class II types, where available, came from metadata supplied by the sample provider rather than from assay-based typing. The samples were drawn from two sources: the first 160 participants of the ongoing ImmuneRACE study, and over 950 subjects contributed by 6 global collaborators. Nearly every sample came with metadata listing a de-identified subject ID, COVID-19 status, age in years and sex. Deeply sampled blood TCRbeta repertoires from subjects exposed to, actively infected with, or recovered from COVID-19 were included in the dataset. The prospective study material was composed of cDNA or gDNA derived from T cells, B-cell-depleted T cells, or PBMCs. The repertoires were released in a freely available public database meant as a resource for research on the immune response to SARS-CoV-2.

Overall study outcomes, separate from this receptor: Clinical and demographic metadata were provided uncurated, with the amount varying by source and participant.

TCRbeta CDR3 regions were amplified from genomic DNA by means of the immunoSEQ Assay, a bias-controlled multiplex PCR. In the original analysis: Nucleated cell counts per sample were estimated from amplification of reference gene primers within the assay. To quantify the absolute abundance of each unique TCRbeta CDR3 rearrangement, sequence reads were collapsed and filtered. For each sample, productive Simpson clonality was calculated as the square root of Simpson's diversity index over productive rearrangements. TCRdb re-hosts the immuneACCESS table, in-frame sequences only. Its copies lack some clones; in the studies checked, an unresolved V gene accounts for under half of them, and the cause for the rest is not known. That table furnishes V, J and clone size, whereas the DNA furnished D and trimming. The sample table contains some 100,000 clones; only one count was recorded for more than 65% of them. The ten top clones hold over 10% of the sample.

Whole blood was collected in K2EDTA tubes by collaborating institutions according to the institutions' own protocols. Collaborator samples were shipped for TCRbeta analysis as frozen whole blood, isolated PBMCs, or DNA extracted from either sample type. Inclusive of the bounding cysteine and phenylalanine, the CDR3 is 16 residues long. Solely the CDR3 DNA is kept, with 48 bases framed from the first base. V was cut back by 0 bases and J by 1 base, leaving a gap of 12 bases between them. Taken from the germline V gene (reference sequence), the CDR1 and CDR2 loops are LNHNV and YYDKDF. The receptor was derived from a woman between 65 and 79 years old with acute or convalescent COVID-19. The chain joins TRBV15 to TRBJ1-2; TRBD1 is perhaps the D gene, given 6 matching bases. The sample consisted of peripheral blood. The CDR3 in this case is CATSRDQGPHNYGYTF. At the DNA level, the sequence is TGTGCCACCAGCAGAGATCAGGGGCCCCATAACTATGGCTACACCTTC.